This entry describes one T cell receptor beta chain. Its specificity is unknown. The sample originates from a study of T cell responses to AZD1222 COVID-19 vaccine. Study as a whole: Timing groups of about 4 and about 12 weeks for second doses were pooled. Study-level points and caveats: Unmutated variant regions reportedly attract nearly half of all spike-specific TCRs. Donors, mostly white British, included more females; clonal diversity was possibly underestimated. At study baseline, merely about 6 AZD1222 recipients were seropositive.

Clones were read by immunoSEQ multiplex PCR, and TCRdb kept only the in-frame ones, dropping some. The repertoire holds 200,000 or so clones, with roughly 90% as singletons. Germline CDR1 is MRHNA and CDR2 is SNTAGT. This CDR3 is 15 amino acids long. The V and J ends lost 4 bases and 3 bases respectively, with 16 bases between them. V is TRBV6-4 and J is TRBJ2-7, with a weak D call TRBD2 (6 bases). The TCR sequence derives from an adult in good health. Sample: peripheral blood, taken on day 0 of AZD1222 vaccination. DNA of the CDR3: TGTGCCAGCAGTGTTGAGGGAGGTAAAGGCTACGAGCAGTACTTC. Translated: CASSVEGGKGYEQYF.